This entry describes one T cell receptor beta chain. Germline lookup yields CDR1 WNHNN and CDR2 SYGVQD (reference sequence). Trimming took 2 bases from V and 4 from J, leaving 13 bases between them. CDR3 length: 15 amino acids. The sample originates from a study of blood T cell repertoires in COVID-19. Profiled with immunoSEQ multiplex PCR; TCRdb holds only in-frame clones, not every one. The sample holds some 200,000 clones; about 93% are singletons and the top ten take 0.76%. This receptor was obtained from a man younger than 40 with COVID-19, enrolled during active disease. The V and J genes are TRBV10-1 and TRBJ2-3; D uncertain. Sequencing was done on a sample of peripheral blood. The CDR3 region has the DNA TGCGCCAGCAGTGAGACTCTAGGCGGTTCAGATACGCAGTATTTT. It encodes CASSETLGGSDTQYF.